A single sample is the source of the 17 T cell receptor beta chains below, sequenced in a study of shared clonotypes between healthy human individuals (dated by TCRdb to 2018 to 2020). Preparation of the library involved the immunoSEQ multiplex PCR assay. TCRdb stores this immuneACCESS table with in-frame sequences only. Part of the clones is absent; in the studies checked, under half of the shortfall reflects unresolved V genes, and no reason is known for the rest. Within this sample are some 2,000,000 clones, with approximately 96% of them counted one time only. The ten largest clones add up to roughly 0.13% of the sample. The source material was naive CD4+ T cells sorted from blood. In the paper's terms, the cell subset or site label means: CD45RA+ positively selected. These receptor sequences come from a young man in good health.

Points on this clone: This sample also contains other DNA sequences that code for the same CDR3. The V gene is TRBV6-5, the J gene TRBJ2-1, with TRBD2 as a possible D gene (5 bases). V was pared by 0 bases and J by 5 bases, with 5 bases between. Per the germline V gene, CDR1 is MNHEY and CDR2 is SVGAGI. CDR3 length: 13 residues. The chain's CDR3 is CASSYSRDNEQFF. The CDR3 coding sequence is TGTGCCAGCAGTTACTCGAGGGACAATGAGCAGTTCTTC.

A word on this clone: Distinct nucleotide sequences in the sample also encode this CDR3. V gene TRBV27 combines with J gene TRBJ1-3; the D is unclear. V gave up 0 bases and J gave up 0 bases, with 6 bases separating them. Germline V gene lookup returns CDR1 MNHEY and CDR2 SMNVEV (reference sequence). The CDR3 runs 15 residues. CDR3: CASSLSWSSGNTIYF. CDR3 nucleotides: TGTGCCAGCAGTTTATCGTGGAGCTCTGGAAACACCATATATTTT.

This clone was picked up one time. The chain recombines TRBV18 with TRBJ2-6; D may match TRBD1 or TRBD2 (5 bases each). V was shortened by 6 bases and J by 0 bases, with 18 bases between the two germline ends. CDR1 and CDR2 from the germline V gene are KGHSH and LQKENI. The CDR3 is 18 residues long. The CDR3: CASSPNYAGSSGANVLTF. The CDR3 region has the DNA TGTGCCAGCTCCCCAAACTATGCAGGGAGCTCTGGGGCCAACGTCCTGACTTTC. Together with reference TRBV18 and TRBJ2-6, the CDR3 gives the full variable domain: NAGVMQNPRHLVRRRGQEARLRCSPMKGHSHVYWYRQLPEEGLKFMVYLQKENIIDESGMPKERFSAEFPKEGPSILRIQQVVRGDSAAYFCASSPNYAGSSGANVLTFGAGSRLTVL.

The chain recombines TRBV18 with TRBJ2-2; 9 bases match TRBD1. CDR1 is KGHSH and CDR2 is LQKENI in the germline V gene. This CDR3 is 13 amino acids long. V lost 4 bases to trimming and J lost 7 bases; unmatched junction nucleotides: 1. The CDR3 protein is CASSRDRDGELFF. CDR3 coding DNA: TGTGCCAGCTCACGGGACAGGGACGGGGAGCTGTTTTTT.

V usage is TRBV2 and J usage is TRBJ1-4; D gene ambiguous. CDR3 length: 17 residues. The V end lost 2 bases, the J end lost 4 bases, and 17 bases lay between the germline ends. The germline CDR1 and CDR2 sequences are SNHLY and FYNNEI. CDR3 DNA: TGTGCCAGCAGTGAAAGCCCGGTGGGCGGAGTTAATGAAAAACTGTTTTTT. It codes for CASSESPVGGVNEKLFF.

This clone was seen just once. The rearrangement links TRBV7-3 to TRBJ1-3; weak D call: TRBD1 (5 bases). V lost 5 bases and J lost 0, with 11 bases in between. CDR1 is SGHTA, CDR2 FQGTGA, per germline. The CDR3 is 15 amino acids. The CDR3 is CASSPQDHSGNTIYF. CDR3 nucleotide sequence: TGTGCCAGCAGCCCACAGGACCACTCTGGAAACACCATATATTTT.

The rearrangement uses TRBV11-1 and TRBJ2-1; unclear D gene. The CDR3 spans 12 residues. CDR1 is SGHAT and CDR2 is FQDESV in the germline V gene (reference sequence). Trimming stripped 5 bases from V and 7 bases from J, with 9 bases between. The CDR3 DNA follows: TGTGCCAGCAGCCCGATCTCAAATGAGCAGTTCTTC. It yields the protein CASSPISNEQFF.

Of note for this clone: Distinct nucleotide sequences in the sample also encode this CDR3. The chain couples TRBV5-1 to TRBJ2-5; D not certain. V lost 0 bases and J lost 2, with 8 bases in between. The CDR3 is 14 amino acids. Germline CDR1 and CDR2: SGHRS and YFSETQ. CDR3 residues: CASSLVGSQETQYF. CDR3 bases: TGCGCCAGCAGCTTGGTTGGGTCACAAGAGACCCAGTACTTC.

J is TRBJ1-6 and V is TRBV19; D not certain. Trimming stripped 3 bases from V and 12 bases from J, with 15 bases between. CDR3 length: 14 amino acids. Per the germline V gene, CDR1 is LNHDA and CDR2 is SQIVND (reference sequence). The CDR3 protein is CASSIPGLMGPLHF. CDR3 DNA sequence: TGTGCCAGTAGTATTCCGGGGTTAATGGGACCCCTCCACTTT.

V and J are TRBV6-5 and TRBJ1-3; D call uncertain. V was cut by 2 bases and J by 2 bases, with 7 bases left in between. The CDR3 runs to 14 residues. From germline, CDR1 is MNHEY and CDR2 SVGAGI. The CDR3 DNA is TGTGCCAGCAGTTACCGGGATCCTGGAAACACCATATATTTT. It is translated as CASSYRDPGNTIYF.

CDR3 DNA: TGTGCCAGCAGTTCGTCTCCCGGGCCCGGCGTTCAGCCCCAGCATTTT. Amino acid sequence: CASSSSPGPGVQPQHF. The chain links TRBV5-4 to TRBJ1-5, with D unresolved. The V gene lost 5 bases and the J gene lost 6 bases, with 21 bases spanning the gap. The CDR3 is 16 amino acids. CDR1 is SGHNT, CDR2 YYREEE, per germline (reference sequence).

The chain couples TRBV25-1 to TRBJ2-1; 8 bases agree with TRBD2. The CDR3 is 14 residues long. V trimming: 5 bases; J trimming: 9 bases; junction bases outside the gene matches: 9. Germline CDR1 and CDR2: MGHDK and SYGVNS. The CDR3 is CASSPSGPLGEQFF. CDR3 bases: TGTGCCAGCAGTCCTAGCGGGCCCCTCGGTGAGCAGTTCTTC. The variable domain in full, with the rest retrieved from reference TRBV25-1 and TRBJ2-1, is EADIYQTPRYLVIGTGKKITLECSQTMGHDKMYWYQQDPGMELHLIHYSYGVNSTEKGDLSSESTVSRIRTEHFPLTLESARPSHTSQYLCASSPSGPLGEQFFGPGTRLTVL.

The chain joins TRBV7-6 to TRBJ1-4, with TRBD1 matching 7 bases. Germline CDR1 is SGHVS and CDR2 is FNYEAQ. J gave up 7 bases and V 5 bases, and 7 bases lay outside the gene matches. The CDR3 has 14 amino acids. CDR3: CASSLQGMFEKLFF. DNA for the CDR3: TGTGCCAGCAGCCTACAGGGGATGTTTGAAAAACTGTTTTTT.

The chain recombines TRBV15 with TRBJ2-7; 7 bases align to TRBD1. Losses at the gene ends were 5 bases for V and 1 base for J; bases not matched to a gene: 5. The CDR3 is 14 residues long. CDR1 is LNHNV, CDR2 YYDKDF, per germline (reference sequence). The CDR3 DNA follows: TGTGCCACCAGCGCCCGACAGGGATCCTACGAGCAGTACTTC. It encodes CATSARQGSYEQYF.

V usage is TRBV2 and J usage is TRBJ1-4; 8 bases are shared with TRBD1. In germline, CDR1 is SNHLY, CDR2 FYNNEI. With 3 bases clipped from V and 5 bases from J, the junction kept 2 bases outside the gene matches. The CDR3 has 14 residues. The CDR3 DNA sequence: TGTGCCAGCAGTGAGGGACAGGAGAATGAAAAACTGTTTTTT. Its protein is CASSEGQENEKLFF. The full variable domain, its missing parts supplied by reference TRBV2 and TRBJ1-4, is EPEVTQTPSHQVTQMGQEVILRCVPISNHLYFYWYRQILGQKVEFLVSFYNNEISEKSEIFDDQFSVERPDGSNFTLKIRSTKLEDSAMYFCASSEGQENEKLFFGSGTQLSVL.

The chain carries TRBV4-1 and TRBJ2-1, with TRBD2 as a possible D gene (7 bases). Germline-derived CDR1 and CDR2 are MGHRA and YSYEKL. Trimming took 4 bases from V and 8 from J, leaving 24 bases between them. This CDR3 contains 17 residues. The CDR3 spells CASSRSLGGPPLDEQFF. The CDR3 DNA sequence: TGCGCCAGCAGCCGCTCCTTGGGGGGGCCCCCCTTGGATGAGCAGTTCTTC.

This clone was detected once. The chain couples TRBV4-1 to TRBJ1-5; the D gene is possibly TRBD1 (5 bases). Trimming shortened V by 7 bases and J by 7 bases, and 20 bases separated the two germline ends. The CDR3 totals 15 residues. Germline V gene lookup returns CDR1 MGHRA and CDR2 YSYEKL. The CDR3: CASKSSTGLGQPQHF. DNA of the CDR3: TGCGCCAGCAAGTCGTCAACAGGACTGGGGCAGCCCCAGCATTTT.